A single T cell receptor beta chain is shown here with its context. These data belong to a study of OX40 agonist ivuxolimab in advanced cancers. Produced via immunoSEQ multiplex PCR; TCRdb's table is partial and in-frame only. Among roughly 84,000 clones listed, roughly 80% were seen once. The CDR3 runs 18 residues. The trim removed 2 bases at V and 9 bases at J, leaving 16 bases unmatched. Looked up from germline, CDR1 is SGHVS and CDR2 is FNYEAQ. The sequence derives from an adult with an advanced solid tumor such as melanoma, head and neck, liver or kidney cancer. This chain joins TRBV7-6 and TRBJ1-6; 7 bases match TRBD1. The sample here was CD4+ or CD8+ T cells sorted from blood, taken in a trial of the OX40 agonist ivuxolimab. The CDR3 sequence is CASSLFPTGEKYGSPLHF. The CDR3 coding sequence is TGTGCCAGCAGCTTATTCCCCACAGGGGAGAAATACGGTTCACCCCTCCACTTT.